The clone carrying this TCR beta chain showed up many times. The antigen remains undetermined. The time point denotes: pre-sensitization, week 0. Treatment specified: therapeutic diphenylcyclopropenone sensitization with weekly scalp DPC. Trimming shortened V by 4 bases and J by 7 bases, and 13 bases separated the two germline ends. The CDR3 loop spans 13 amino acids. Germline loops: CDR1 MNHEY, CDR2 SVGAGI. The sample is drawn from a study of human T cells and chemical hapten exposure. Background on the study: Alopecia areata, totalis or universalis affected patients who were mostly female. Study conclusions and caveats: Compared with pre-sensitization or healthy control sets, expanded TCRs clustered more.

One entry per CDR3 protein results from TCRdb running MiXCR on the RACE reads. The sample gives some 45,000 distinct CDR3 sequences, around 12% of which show up once; roughly 6.1% is in the top ten. The clonotype comes from a woman aged 25-40 years with alopecia areata. Some clones in this sample may be carry-over from other donors' samples. The chain carries TRBV6-5 and TRBJ1-1; D ambiguous. Sequences were derived from whole blood, sampled in connection with sensitization to the hapten diphenylcyclopropenone (DPC). Here the CDR3 reads CASSFRRGREAFF. CDR3 nucleotides: TGTGCCAGCAGTTTCCGGCGGGGTCGTGAAGCTTTCTTT.